The T cell receptor (beta chain) under discussion was sequenced for a study of T cell repertoires in cytomegalovirus infection. TCRdb fed the reads into MiXCR, producing one record per CDR3 protein. The table lists 510,000 or so distinct CDR3 sequences, about 26% of them singletons, with over 10% in the top ten. The CDR3 covers 14 residues. CDR1 is SGHVS, CDR2 FNYEAQ, per germline. Trimming removed 5 bases from V and 1 base from J, with 11 bases in between. At least ten counts were recorded for this clonotype. The sequencing sample was made of PBMCs. The V gene is TRBV7-6, the J gene TRBJ1-1; D is perhaps TRBD1 (5 bases). The receptor comes from a human donor in good health (CMV status not recorded). Some clones in this sample may be carry-over from other donors' samples. The CDR3 here is CASSPGGANTEAFF. DNA of the CDR3: TGTGCCAGCAGCCCAGGAGGGGCGAACACTGAAGCTTTCTTT.